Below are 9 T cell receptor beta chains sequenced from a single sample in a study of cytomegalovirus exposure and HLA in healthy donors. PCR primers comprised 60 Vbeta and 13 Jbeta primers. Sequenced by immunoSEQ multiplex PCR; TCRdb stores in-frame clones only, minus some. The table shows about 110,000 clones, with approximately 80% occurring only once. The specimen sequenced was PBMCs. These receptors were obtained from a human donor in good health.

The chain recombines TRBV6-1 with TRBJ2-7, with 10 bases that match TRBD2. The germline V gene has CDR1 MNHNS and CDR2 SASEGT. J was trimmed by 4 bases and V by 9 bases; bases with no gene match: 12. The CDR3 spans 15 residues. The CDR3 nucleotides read TGTGCCAGTCGGGCCCGGACTAGCGGAACTTACGAGCAGTACTTC. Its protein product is CASRARTSGTYEQYF.

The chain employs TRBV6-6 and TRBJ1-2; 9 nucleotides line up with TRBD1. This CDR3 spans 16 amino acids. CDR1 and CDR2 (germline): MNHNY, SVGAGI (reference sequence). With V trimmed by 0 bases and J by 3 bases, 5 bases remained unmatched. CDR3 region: CASSYSGQGQDYGYTF. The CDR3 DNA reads TGTGCCAGCAGTTACTCCGGACAGGGGCAGGACTATGGCTACACCTTC.

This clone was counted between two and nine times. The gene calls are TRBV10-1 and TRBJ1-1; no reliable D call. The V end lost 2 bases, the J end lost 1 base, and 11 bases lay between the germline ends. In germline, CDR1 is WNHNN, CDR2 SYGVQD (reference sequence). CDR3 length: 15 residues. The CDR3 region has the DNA TGCGCCAGCAGTGAGACGGTACAGCCGAACACTGAAGCTTTCTTT. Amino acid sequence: CASSETVQPNTEAFF.

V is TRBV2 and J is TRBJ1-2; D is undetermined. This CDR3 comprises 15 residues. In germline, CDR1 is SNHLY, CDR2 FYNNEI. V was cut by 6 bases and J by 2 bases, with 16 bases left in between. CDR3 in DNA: TGTGCCAGCAGCCCCGCAGGAACCGTAAACTATGGCTACACCTTC. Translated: CASSPAGTVNYGYTF. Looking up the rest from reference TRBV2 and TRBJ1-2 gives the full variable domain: EPEVTQTPSHQVTQMGQEVILRCVPISNHLYFYWYRQILGQKVEFLVSFYNNEISEKSEIFDDQFSVERPDGSNFTLKIRSTKLEDSAMYFCASSPAGTVNYGYTFGSGTRLTVV.

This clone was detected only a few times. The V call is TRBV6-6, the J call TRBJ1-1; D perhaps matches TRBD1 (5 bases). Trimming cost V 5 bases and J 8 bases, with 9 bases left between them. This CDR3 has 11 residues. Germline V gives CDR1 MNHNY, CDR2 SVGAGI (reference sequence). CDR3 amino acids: CASSARTEAFF. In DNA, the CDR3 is TGTGCCAGCAGTGCCCGGACAGAAGCTTTCTTT.

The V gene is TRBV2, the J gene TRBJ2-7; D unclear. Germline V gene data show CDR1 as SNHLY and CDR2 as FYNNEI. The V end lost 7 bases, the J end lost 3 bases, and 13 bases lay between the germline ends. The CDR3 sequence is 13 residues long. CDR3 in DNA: TGTGCCAGCATCCCAGACACCCTCTACGAGCAGTACTTC. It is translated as CASIPDTLYEQYF.

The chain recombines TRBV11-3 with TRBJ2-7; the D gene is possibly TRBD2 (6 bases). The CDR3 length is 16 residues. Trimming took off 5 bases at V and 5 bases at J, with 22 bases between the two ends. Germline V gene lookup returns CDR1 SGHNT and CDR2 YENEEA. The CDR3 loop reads CASSLSTSRRAHEQYF. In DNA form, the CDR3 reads TGTGCCAGCAGCCTCTCAACTAGCAGGAGGGCCCACGAGCAGTACTTC.

CDR3 coding DNA: TGCGCCAGCAGCGGACTAGGGACACACTACGAGCAGTACTTC. Encoded protein: CASSGLGTHYEQYF. The chain links TRBV5-1 to TRBJ2-5; perhaps TRBD2 as D (7 bases). With the DNA end fitting TRBJ2-7 better, the J assignment may be wrong. The germline gives CDR1 SGHRS, CDR2 YFSETQ. The CDR3 runs 14 residues.

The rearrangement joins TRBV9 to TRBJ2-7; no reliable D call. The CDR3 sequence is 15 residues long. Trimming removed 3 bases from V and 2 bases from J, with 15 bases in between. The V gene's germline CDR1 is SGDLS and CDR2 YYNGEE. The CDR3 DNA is TGTGCCAGCAGCGGAGGCCTTCTAGGTCCCTACGAGCAGTACTTC. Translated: CASSGGLLGPYEQYF.